The 27 T cell receptor beta chains given below trace back to one sample, sequenced in a study of cytomegalovirus exposure and HLA in healthy donors. Both 60 Vbeta primers and 13 Jbeta primers went into the PCR. Profiled with immunoSEQ multiplex PCR; TCRdb holds only in-frame clones, not every one. This sample carries a few hundred thousand clones, around nine tenths of them seen once, and the ten largest clones take less than 2%. The sample taken for sequencing was PBMCs. These receptors all stem from a girl aged 2-10 years in good health and CMV-seronegative.

This chain uses TRBV11-1 with TRBJ2-7, with a possible D match to TRBD2 (5 bases). The CDR3 extends over 13 amino acids. V shed 3 bases and J shed 2 bases, with 8 bases lying between them. Germline loops: CDR1 SGHAT, CDR2 FQDESV (reference sequence). The CDR3 spells CASSFSVPYEQYF. The CDR3 nucleotides read TGTGCCAGCAGCTTTAGCGTACCCTACGAGCAGTACTTC.

J is TRBJ2-2 and V is TRBV13, with no clear D. CDR1 and CDR2 (germline): PRHDT, FYEKMQ (reference sequence). V gave up 1 base and J gave up 6 bases, with 12 bases separating them. The CDR3 is 15 amino acids. CDR3 nucleotide sequence: TGTGCCAGCAGCTTAGTAGGAGCTGGCGCCGGGGAGCTGTTTTTT. It specifies CASSLVGAGAGELFF.

The chain carries TRBV6-4 and TRBJ2-2; 10 bases line up with TRBD2. The CDR3 covers 16 residues. Germline V gene lookup returns CDR1 MRHNA and CDR2 SNTAGT. J gave up 5 bases and V 0 bases, and 3 bases lay outside the gene matches. CDR3 nucleotide sequence: TGTGCCAGCAGTGACTCAGCGGGAGGGCCGACCGGGGAGCTGTTTTTT. As protein: CASSDSAGGPTGELFF.

This chain uses TRBV6-5 with TRBJ2-7, with D perhaps TRBD2 (6 bases). Per the germline V gene, CDR1 is MNHEY and CDR2 is SVGAGI. V was pared by 2 bases and J by 0 bases, with 8 bases between. The CDR3 spans 14 residues. The CDR3 region has the DNA TGTGCCAGCAGTTACGGGGGGTTCTCCTACGAGCAGTACTTC. This sequence encodes CASSYGGFSYEQYF.

This chain connects TRBV25-1 to TRBJ2-2; 8 bases match TRBD1. CDR1 and CDR2 from the germline V gene are MGHDK and SYGVNS. V was clipped by 6 bases and J by 2 bases; unmatched bases: 5. The CDR3 has 15 amino acids. CDR3 DNA sequence: TGTGCCAGCAGCCGGACAGGGATTAACACCGGGGAGCTGTTTTTT. It specifies CASSRTGINTGELFF.

V is TRBV7-2 and J is TRBJ2-7, with TRBD2 matching 10 bases. The CDR3 spans 16 residues. Germline CDR1 is SGHTA and CDR2 is FQGNSA. With V trimmed by 0 bases and J by 2 bases, 4 bases remained unmatched. The CDR3 DNA reads TGTGCCAGCAGCTTAGCGGGGCTAGCGGGGGCCTACGAGCAGTACTTC. Translated, it gives CASSLAGLAGAYEQYF.

The chain recombines TRBV28 with TRBJ1-1; no firm D call. V was cut by 3 bases and J by 4 bases, with 18 bases left in between. The CDR3 covers 16 residues. From germline, CDR1 is MDHEN and CDR2 SYDVKM. The CDR3 sequence: CASSFSGTTGITEAFF. The CDR3 region has the DNA TGTGCCAGCAGTTTCTCGGGCACCACCGGGATCACTGAAGCTTTCTTT.

This chain connects TRBV27 to TRBJ2-7; D is perhaps TRBD1 (5 bases). The CDR3 is 14 residues long. V gave up 6 bases and J gave up 3 bases, with 15 bases separating them. From germline, CDR1 is MNHEY and CDR2 SMNVEV (reference sequence). CDR3 in DNA: TGTGCCAGCAGATACCAGGGTTCGATCTACGAGCAGTACTTC. Translation gives CASRYQGSIYEQYF.

V usage is TRBV29-1 and J usage is TRBJ2-4; 8 positions agree with TRBD1. This CDR3 comprises 14 residues. V shed 7 bases and J 1 base; nucleotides not matched to a gene: 6. The germline V gene has CDR1 SQVTM and CDR2 ANQGSEA. CDR3 in DNA: TGCAGCGCCTCGGACAGGGTTGCCAAAAACATTCAGTACTTC. This codes for CSASDRVAKNIQYF.

The chain is built from TRBV15 and TRBJ2-7; D gene ambiguous. Trimming shortened V by 1 base and J by 3 bases, and 13 bases separated the two germline ends. The CDR3 has 15 residues. Germline CDR1 is LNHNV and CDR2 is YYDKDF (reference sequence). The CDR3: CATSRALHSDYEQYF. The CDR3 bases are TGTGCCACCAGCAGAGCGTTGCACAGTGACTACGAGCAGTACTTC.

CDR3 bases: TGTGCCACCAAGGGACATTCTAACTACGAGCAGTACTTC. Translated: CATKGHSNYEQYF. V and J are TRBV7-3 and TRBJ2-7; a possible D gene is TRBD1 (6 bases). This CDR3 has 13 amino acids. Trimming left V 10 bases short and J 3 bases short, with 16 bases between. In germline, CDR1 is SGHTA, CDR2 FQGTGA.

The chain recombines TRBV7-3 with TRBJ2-1; 9 positions match TRBD2. Germline CDR1 is SGHTA and CDR2 is FQGTGA. The length of the CDR3 is 15 residues. V lost 5 bases and J lost 4; bases outside the gene matches: 6. The CDR3 sequence is CASSLPTSGYNEQFF. The CDR3 coding sequence is TGTGCCAGCAGCCTCCCGACTAGCGGATACAATGAGCAGTTCTTC. The variable domain in full, with the rest retrieved from reference TRBV7-3 and TRBJ2-1, is GAGVSQTPSNKVTEKGKYVELRCDPISGHTALYWYRQSLGQGPEFLIYFQGTGAADDSGLPNDRFFAVRPEGSVSTLKIQRTERGDSAVYLCASSLPTSGYNEQFFGPGTRLTVL.

This clone was picked up one time. V is TRBV15 and J is TRBJ2-2, with 13 nucleotides matching TRBD2. V shed 5 bases and J 6 bases; nucleotides not matched to a gene: 12. Germline values: CDR1 LNHNV, CDR2 YYDKDF (reference sequence). The CDR3 is made up of 18 amino acids. The CDR3 region is CATSPGLAGSPGAGELFF. The CDR3 bases are TGTGCCACCAGCCCGGGACTAGCGGGATCCCCCGGTGCCGGGGAGCTGTTTTTT.

This clone was found a few times. The chain couples TRBV6-5 to TRBJ1-5, with TRBD1 matching over 7 bases. The V gene's germline CDR1 is MNHEY and CDR2 SVGAGI. This CDR3 has 12 residues. Unmatched junction bases numbered 0, after V lost 5 bases and J lost 5 bases. In nucleotides, the CDR3 is TGTGCCAGCAGTCAGGGGGATCAGCCCCAGCATTTT. Residues: CASSQGDQPQHF.

The chain recombines TRBV28 with TRBJ1-1, with D unclear. Germline loops: CDR1 MDHEN, CDR2 SYDVKM. Trimming shortened V by 1 base and J by 2 bases, and 5 bases separated the two germline ends. The CDR3 contains 13 residues. The CDR3 loop is CASSLYRNTEAFF. The CDR3 coding sequence is TGTGCCAGCAGTTTATACAGAAACACTGAAGCTTTCTTT. Combining the CDR3 with reference TRBV28 and TRBJ1-1 gives the whole variable domain DVKVTQSSRYLVKRTGEKVFLECVQDMDHENMFWYRQDPGLGLRLIYFSYDVKMKEKGDIPEGYSVSREKKERFSLILESASTNQTSMYLCASSLYRNTEAFFGQGTRLTVV.

V gene TRBV5-1 combines with J gene TRBJ2-7, with D possibly TRBD2 on 5 matching bases. Germline V gene data show CDR1 as SGHRS and CDR2 as YFSETQ. This CDR3 region has 16 residues. V lost 4 bases, J lost 3 bases, and 20 bases lay in between. The CDR3 region is CASSLPSAGDYYEQYF. The DNA of the CDR3 is TGCGCCAGCAGCCTCCCGTCGGCGGGTGATTACTACGAGCAGTACTTC.

This chain connects TRBV7-6 to TRBJ2-7; the match to TRBD2 covers 10 bases. The junction had 10 bases not matched to a gene; V was cut back by 8 bases and J by 3 bases. This CDR3 contains 15 residues. Germline CDR1 reads SGHVS; CDR2 reads FNYEAQ. In DNA form, the CDR3 reads TGTGCCAGCTCCCCGGTAGCGGGAGGTTACTACGAGCAGTACTTC. Translation gives CASSPVAGGYYEQYF.

V and J are TRBV9 and TRBJ1-2; TRBD1 aligns across 7 bases. V lost 3 bases to trimming and J lost 7 bases; unmatched junction nucleotides: 18. Germline lookup yields CDR1 SGDLS and CDR2 YYNGEE. The CDR3 sequence is 17 residues long. This chain's CDR3 is CASSADPGQLLIGGYTF. CDR3 in DNA: TGTGCCAGCAGCGCAGACCCGGGACAGCTCCTAATTGGTGGCTACACCTTC.

The genes are TRBV18 and TRBJ2-1; TRBD2 matches at 7 bases. The germline CDR1 and CDR2 sequences are KGHSH and LQKENI. The length of the CDR3 is 13 residues. Trimming at V came to 3 bases and at J to 9 bases, leaving 5 bases not matched to a gene. The CDR3 coding sequence is TGTGCCAGCTCACCGGGAGGGCCCAGTGAGCAGTTCTTC. It codes for CASSPGGPSEQFF. Variable domain in full (rest from reference TRBV18 and TRBJ2-1): NAGVMQNPRHLVRRRGQEARLRCSPMKGHSHVYWYRQLPEEGLKFMVYLQKENIIDESGMPKERFSAEFPKEGPSILRIQQVVRGDSAAYFCASSPGGPSEQFFGPGTRLTVL.

The chain links TRBV4-2 to TRBJ2-7; possible D gene TRBD1, 6 bases. The CDR3 runs to 14 residues. Trimming stripped 4 bases from V and 6 bases from J, with 16 bases between. Germline V gene lookup returns CDR1 LGHNA and CDR2 YNFKEQ. The CDR3 spells CASSPSPGHSEQYF. CDR3 nucleotides: TGTGCCAGCAGCCCCTCGCCGGGACATTCCGAGCAGTACTTC.

The chain combines TRBV9 with TRBJ1-3, with D unclear. Per the germline V gene, CDR1 is SGDLS and CDR2 is YYNGEE. Trimming removed 0 bases at V and 0 bases at J, with 10 bases between. The CDR3 is made up of 16 amino acids. In DNA form, the CDR3 reads TGTGCCAGCAGCGTAGCTGCGACAAGCTCTGGAAACACCATATATTTT. The encoded protein is CASSVAATSSGNTIYF.

This chain links TRBV5-1 with TRBJ2-1; TRBD1 matches 7 bases. CDR3 size: 14 residues. Germline V lookup: CDR1 SGHRS, CDR2 YFSETQ. The ends lost 1 base at V and 6 bases at J; junction bases unmatched: 4. In DNA form, the CDR3 reads TGCGCCAGCAGCTTGAAGGGGGCGGGCAATGAGCAGTTCTTC. As protein: CASSLKGAGNEQFF.

The J gene is TRBJ1-6, the V gene TRBV4-1; D may be TRBD1 (6 bases). The CDR3 runs to 15 residues. V was pared by 0 bases and J by 10 bases, with 13 bases between. Germline values: CDR1 MGHRA, CDR2 YSYEKL. The CDR3 coding sequence is TGCGCCAGCAGCCAAGATGGCAGGGGTGGCTCACCCCTCCACTTT. This translates into CASSQDGRGGSPLHF.

The chain employs TRBV27 and TRBJ1-6; 8 nucleotides line up with TRBD1. The CDR3 contains 15 residues. CDR1 and CDR2 (germline): MNHEY, SMNVEV (reference sequence). The ends lost 4 bases at V and 4 bases at J; junction bases unmatched: 3. This chain's CDR3 is CASSSTGEYNSPLHF. CDR3 nucleotide sequence: TGTGCCAGCAGTTCGACAGGGGAGTATAATTCACCCCTCCACTTT.

The chain recombines TRBV28 with TRBJ1-1; the D gene is possibly TRBD1 (6 bases). The CDR3 is 15 residues long. Germline V CDR1 and CDR2: MDHEN, SYDVKM. V lost 6 bases and J 5 bases, leaving 19 bases between the germline ends. As DNA, the CDR3 is TGTGCCAGCAGATTCGACGGATTAGGGGGTACTGAAGCTTTCTTT. Its protein is CASRFDGLGGTEAFF.

This chain joins TRBV5-1 and TRBJ1-2, with 12 bases identical to TRBD1. V shed 4 bases and J 3 bases; nucleotides not matched to a gene: 10. The CDR3 is made up of 17 amino acids. Germline V gene lookup returns CDR1 SGHRS and CDR2 YFSETQ. CDR3: CASSGRDRGLYYYGYTF. The CDR3 region has the DNA TGCGCCAGCAGCGGTCGGGACAGGGGGCTGTACTACTATGGCTACACCTTC.

The genes are TRBV7-2 and TRBJ2-1, with TRBD2 matching over 9 bases. V was pared by 2 bases and J by 5 bases, with 16 bases of the junction left unmatched. The CDR3 loop spans 19 amino acids. CDR1 and CDR2 from the germline V gene are SGHTA and FQGNSA. DNA for the CDR3: TGTGCCAGCAGCTTACGGGTTTCGCGGGGGGGCTTTAAGAACAATGAGCAGTTCTTC. This codes for CASSLRVSRGGFKNNEQFF.